What follows are 22 T cell receptor beta chains derived from one specimen sequenced in a study of blood T cells in healthy people across ages. The second PCR ran about 6 to 11 cycles with a sample-barcoded 5' primer and J-beta primers. Each CDR3 protein is one row after TCRdb ran MiXCR on the 5' RACE reads. This table holds 900,000 to 950,000 distinct CDR3 sequences, 25% to 35% found once. The sample was also reused in another study, on T cells of mothers and their children.

Sample: blood. The origin of the receptors is a woman in her forties in good health.

This clonotype came up many times. The V call is TRBV12-3 or TRBV12-4, the J call TRBJ1-5; D is perhaps TRBD1 (6 bases). This CDR3 is 14 amino acids long. Trimming left V 6 bases short and J 5 bases short, with 14 bases between. CDR3 residues: CASSLWGPDQPQHF. The CDR3 region has the DNA TGTGCCAGCAGCCTTTGGGGGCCTGATCAGCCCCAGCATTTT.

This clonotype was detected once. The chain uses TRBV6-5 and TRBJ1-2; possibly TRBD1 for D (5 bases). V lost 8 bases, J lost 8 bases, and 21 bases lay in between. The CDR3 runs to 14 residues. Germline lookup yields CDR1 MNHEY and CDR2 SVGAGI. CDR3 protein: CASQRVGDPKGYTF. The CDR3 DNA reads as TGTGCCAGCCAAAGGGTGGGGGACCCCAAGGGCTACACCTTC.

Worth noting for this clonotype: One end of the junction fails to match germline, which may point to a read error. This chain joins TRBV7-3 and TRBJ2-1; maybe TRBD1 (5 bases). This CDR3 region has 13 residues. Germline CDR1 reads SGHTA; CDR2 reads FQGTGA. CDR3 protein: CASSLPSDSEQFF. The DNA of the CDR3 is TGTGCCAGTAGCTTACCCTCCGACAGTGAGCAGTTCTTC.

J is TRBJ2-7 and V is TRBV2; D uncertain. Trimming pared 6 bases from V and 7 bases from J, leaving 19 bases between. This CDR3 region has 14 residues. The germline V gene encodes CDR1 SNHLY and CDR2 FYNNEI. CDR3 sequence: CASRPGLSLGEQYF. The CDR3 coding sequence is TGTGCCAGCAGGCCCGGTCTCTCCTTGGGGGAGCAGTACTTC. The entire variable domain, with the rest obtained from reference TRBV2 and TRBJ2-7, is as follows: EPEVTQTPSHQVTQMGQEVILRCVPISNHLYFYWYRQILGQKVEFLVSFYNNEISEKSEIFDDQFSVERPDGSNFTLKIRSTKLEDSAMYFCASRPGLSLGEQYFGPGTRLTVT.

This clonotype was recorded many times. This chain joins TRBV29-1 and TRBJ1-2, with a possible D match to TRBD1 (5 bases). V gave up 4 bases and J gave up 4 bases, with 16 bases separating them. Germline V lookup: CDR1 SQVTM, CDR2 ANQGSEA. The CDR3 sequence is 14 residues long. CDR3 protein: CSVGVQGRPYGYTF. The DNA of the CDR3 is TGCAGCGTTGGGGTCCAGGGACGCCCCTATGGCTACACCTTC.

The chain uses TRBV7-8 and TRBJ2-1; 9 positions match TRBD2. Germline-derived CDR1 and CDR2 are SGHVS and FQNEAQ. CDR3 length: 16 residues. V lost 4 bases to trimming and J lost 9 bases; unmatched junction nucleotides: 13. The DNA for the CDR3 is TGTGCCAGCAGCTCCCTAGTGGCGGGGGGGCGTGGTGAGCAGTTCTTC. Its protein is CASSSLVAGGRGEQFF.

This rearrangement joins TRBV20-1 to TRBJ2-7; TRBD2 matches at 8 bases. Germline CDR1 and CDR2: DFQATT and SNEGSKA (reference sequence). This CDR3 contains 19 residues. Trimming at V came to 6 bases and at J to 2 bases, leaving 24 bases not matched to a gene. CDR3 coding DNA: TGCAGTGCGACAAATAGAGAGAGTTTGGGGGCGCGGGGGGCCTACGAGCAGTACTTC. It translates to CSATNRESLGARGAYEQYF.

The chain joins TRBV18 to TRBJ2-7, with no clear D. V lost 7 bases and J 0 bases, leaving 10 bases between the germline ends. The germline V gene has CDR1 KGHSH and CDR2 LQKENI. The CDR3 runs 13 residues. As DNA, the CDR3 is TGTGCCAGCTACGCCGGACCCTCCTACGAGCAGTACTTC. It encodes CASYAGPSYEQYF.

This clonotype has a handful of counts. The gene calls are TRBV2 and TRBJ1-5, with D unresolved. The CDR3 consists of 14 residues. Germline lookup yields CDR1 SNHLY and CDR2 FYNNEI. Between the trimmed V and J ends, which lost 4 bases and 5 bases, there was a span of 12 bases. The DNA of the CDR3 is TGTGCCAGCAGTGCCACCGGACGGGATCAGCCCCAGCATTTT. It specifies CASSATGRDQPQHF.

The chain links TRBV12-3 or TRBV12-4 to TRBJ1-6, with D perhaps TRBD1 (6 bases). The CDR3 is made up of 15 amino acids. With 5 bases removed from V and 9 bases from J, the gap between germline ends came to 17 bases. CDR3 coding DNA: TGTGCCAGCAGTCGGCAGTGGGGGCGGGTTTCACCCCTCCACTTT. Translated, it gives CASSRQWGRVSPLHF.

In its sample, this clonotype was seen once. This chain uses TRBV7-2 with TRBJ1-1, with a tentative D call TRBD1 (5 bases). V was cut by 5 bases and J by 8 bases, with 12 bases left in between. The CDR3 loop spans 12 amino acids. Germline assignment: CDR1 SGHTA and CDR2 FQGNSA. CDR3 region: CASSPTHREAFF. CDR3 nucleotide sequence: TGTGCCAGCAGCCCTACGCACAGGGAAGCTTTCTTT. The entire variable domain, with the rest obtained from reference TRBV7-2 and TRBJ1-1, is as follows: GAGVSQSPSNKVTEKGKDVELRCDPISGHTALYWYRQSLGQGLEFLIYFQGNSAPDKSGLPSDRFSAERTGGSVSTLTIQRTQQEDSAVYLCASSPTHREAFFGQGTRLTVV.

The J gene is TRBJ2-6, the V gene TRBV7-2, with TRBD2 matching 8 bases. This CDR3 contains 17 residues. V was pared by 6 bases and J by 3 bases, with 10 bases of the junction left unmatched. Germline V lookup: CDR1 SGHTA, CDR2 FQGNSA. CDR3 nucleotide sequence: TGTGCCAGCAGGTCCTCCGGGGGGGGGCTTGGGGCCAACGTCCTGACTTTC. This translates into CASRSSGGGLGANVLTF.

This clonotype has ten or more counts. The chain joins TRBV4-3 to TRBJ2-5, with 8 bases lining up with TRBD2. V dropped 2 bases and J dropped 5; count of bases not matched to a gene: 10. This CDR3 is built from 16 residues. Germline CDR1 LGHNA, CDR2 YSLEER. The CDR3 spells CASSQSPGTSGETQYF. DNA for the CDR3: TGCGCCAGCAGCCAAAGCCCCGGGACTAGTGGCGAGACCCAGTACTTC.

DNA for the CDR3: TGTGCCAGCAGTTTGGTCCAGCCGAATGGCTACACCTTC. Residues: CASSLVQPNGYTF. This sequence joins TRBV28 and TRBJ1-2, with unresolved D. The CDR3 is 13 residues long. Trimming removed 3 bases at V and 6 bases at J, with 11 bases between. Germline CDR1 and CDR2: MDHEN and SYDVKM.

The gene calls are TRBV12-3 or TRBV12-4 and TRBJ1-6; 8 bases fit TRBD1. This CDR3 has 15 residues. V trimming: 3 bases; J trimming: 8 bases; junction bases outside the gene matches: 6. CDR3 amino acids: CASSFAGGLYSPLHF. The CDR3 DNA reads TGTGCCAGCAGTTTCGCAGGGGGCCTCTATTCACCCCTCCACTTT.

J is TRBJ2-1 and V is TRBV7-2; unclear D gene. CDR3 length equals 15 residues. Looked up from germline, CDR1 is SGHTA and CDR2 is FQGNSA. Trimming shortened V by 5 bases and J by 9 bases, and 20 bases separated the two germline ends. The CDR3 protein is CASSLNSLTSTEQFF. Here the CDR3 DNA reads TGTGCCAGCAGCCTAAATTCCCTGACCAGCACTGAGCAGTTCTTC.

Turning to this clonotype: This could be a read error, since a much larger clone is one nucleotide away. The CDR3 does not end in the conserved phenylalanine or tryptophan, so this is likely a read error. The chain has TRBV20-1 and TRBJ1-4; a weak D match, TRBD1 (6 bases). The V gene's germline CDR1 is DFQATT and CDR2 SNEGSKA (reference sequence). This CDR3 region has 13 residues. The ends were cut back, 3 bases at V and 3 bases at J, with 8 bases in the middle. In DNA, the CDR3 is TGCAGTGCTAGTAGGACAGCTAATGAAAAACTGTTTTTG. Protein: CSASRTANEKLFL.

The chain couples TRBV7-9 to TRBJ2-3; 11 bases are a match to TRBD2. In germline, CDR1 is SEHNR, CDR2 FQNEAQ (reference sequence). V dropped 5 bases and J dropped 4; count of bases not matched to a gene: 8. The CDR3 consists of 16 residues. The CDR3 reads CASSHTTSGVSDTQYF. The CDR3 nucleotides are TGTGCCAGCAGCCATACGACTAGCGGGGTGTCAGATACGCAGTATTTT. Drawing the rest from reference TRBV7-9 and TRBJ2-3, the complete variable domain is DTGVSQNPRHKITKRGQNVTFRCDPISEHNRLYWYRQTLGQGPEFLTYFQNEAQLEKSRLLSDRFSAERPKGSFSTLEIQRTEQGDSAMYLCASSHTTSGVSDTQYFGPGTRLTVL.

The chain links TRBV20-1 to TRBJ2-3; 13 nucleotides line up with TRBD2. This CDR3 is built from 16 residues. The germline CDR1 and CDR2 sequences are DFQATT and SNEGSKA (reference sequence). After removal of 0 bases from V and 4 bases from J, the junction contained 4 bases not matched to a gene. In DNA form, the CDR3 reads TGCAGTGCTAGAGAGTTAACTAGCGGGGGGGCAGATACGCAGTATTTT. As protein: CSARELTSGGADTQYF.

This clonotype was found a few times. The chain carries TRBV9 and TRBJ2-1; 16 nucleotides agree with TRBD2. This CDR3 comprises 16 residues. Unmatched junction bases numbered 7, after V lost 4 bases and J lost 9 bases. The germline V gene encodes CDR1 SGDLS and CDR2 YYNGEE. CDR3 nucleotide sequence: TGTGCCAGCAGCCCATTCGGGACTAGCGGGGGGGCTGAGCAGTTCTTC. Amino acid sequence: CASSPFGTSGGAEQFF. The whole variable domain, filled in from reference TRBV9 and TRBJ2-1, reads DSGVTQTPKHLITATGQRVTLRCSPRSGDLSVYWYQQSLDQGLQFLIQYYNGEERAKGNILERFSAQQFPDLHSELNLSSLELGDSALYFCASSPFGTSGGAEQFFGPGTRLTVL.

The chain uses TRBV7-3 and TRBJ2-3, with a weak D call TRBD2 (5 bases). The CDR3 covers 16 residues. Trimming left V 5 bases short and J 0 bases short, with 15 bases between. Looked up from germline, CDR1 is SGHTA and CDR2 is FQGTGA. CDR3 sequence (DNA): TGTGCCAGCAGCCCGCTGGGAGCCGGCAGCACAGATACGCAGTATTTT. This gives the protein CASSPLGAGSTDTQYF. The variable domain in full, completed from reference TRBV7-3 and TRBJ2-3, reads GAGVSQTPSNKVTEKGKYVELRCDPISGHTALYWYRQSLGQGPEFLIYFQGTGAADDSGLPNDRFFAVRPEGSVSTLKIQRTERGDSAVYLCASSPLGAGSTDTQYFGPGTRLTVL.

The table lists this clonotype with a few counts. The chain has TRBV27 and TRBJ1-1; possible D gene TRBD1, 5 bases. The germline V and J ends were trimmed by 9 bases and 6 bases, with 17 bases remaining between them. The germline V gene encodes CDR1 MNHEY and CDR2 SMNVEV (reference sequence). This CDR3 is built from 13 residues. The CDR3 DNA is TGTGCCAGTGCCACGACGGGGGACCCTGAAGCTTTCTTT. This codes for CASATTGDPEAFF.